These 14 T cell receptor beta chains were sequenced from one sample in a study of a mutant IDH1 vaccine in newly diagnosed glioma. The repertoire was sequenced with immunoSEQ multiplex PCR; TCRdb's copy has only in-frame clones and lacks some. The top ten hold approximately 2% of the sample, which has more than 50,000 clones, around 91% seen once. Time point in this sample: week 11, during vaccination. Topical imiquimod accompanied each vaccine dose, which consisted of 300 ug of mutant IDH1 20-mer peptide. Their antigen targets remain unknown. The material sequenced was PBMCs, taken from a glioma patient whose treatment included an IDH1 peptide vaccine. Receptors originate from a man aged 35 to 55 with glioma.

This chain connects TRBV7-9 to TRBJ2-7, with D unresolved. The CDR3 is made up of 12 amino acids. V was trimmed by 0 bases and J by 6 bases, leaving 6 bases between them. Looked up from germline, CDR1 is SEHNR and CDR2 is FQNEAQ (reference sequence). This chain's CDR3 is CASSLASPEQYF. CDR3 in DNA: TGTGCCAGCAGCTTAGCGTCCCCCGAGCAGTACTTC.

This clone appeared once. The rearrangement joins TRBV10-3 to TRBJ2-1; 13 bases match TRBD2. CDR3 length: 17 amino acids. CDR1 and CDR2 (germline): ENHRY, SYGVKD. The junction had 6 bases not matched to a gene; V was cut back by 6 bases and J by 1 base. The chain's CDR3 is CAISGTSGRASYNEQFF. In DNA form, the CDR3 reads TGTGCCATCAGCGGAACTAGCGGGAGGGCTTCCTACAATGAGCAGTTCTTC.

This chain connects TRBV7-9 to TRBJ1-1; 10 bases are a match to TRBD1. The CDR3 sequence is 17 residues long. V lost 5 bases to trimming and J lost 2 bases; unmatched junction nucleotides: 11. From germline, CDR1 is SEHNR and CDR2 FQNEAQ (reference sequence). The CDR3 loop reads CASSNPGTGALNTEAFF. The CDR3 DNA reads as TGTGCCAGCAGCAATCCCGGGACAGGGGCCTTAAACACTGAAGCTTTCTTT.

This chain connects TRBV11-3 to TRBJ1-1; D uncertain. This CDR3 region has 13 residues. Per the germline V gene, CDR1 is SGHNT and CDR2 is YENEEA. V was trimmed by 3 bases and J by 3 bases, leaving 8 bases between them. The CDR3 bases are TGTGCCAGCAGCTTGCTGAGTGACACTGAAGCTTTCTTT. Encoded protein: CASSLLSDTEAFF.

This CDR3 is CASRTTGSQTYGYTF. As DNA, the CDR3 is TGTGCCAGCAGAACGACAGGATCCCAGACTTATGGCTACACCTTC. The rearrangement uses TRBV6-6 and TRBJ1-2, with D tentatively TRBD1 (6 bases). The germline V gene encodes CDR1 MNHNY and CDR2 SVGAGI (reference sequence). The CDR3 sequence is 15 residues long. Trimming removed 6 bases from V and 5 bases from J, with 19 bases in between.

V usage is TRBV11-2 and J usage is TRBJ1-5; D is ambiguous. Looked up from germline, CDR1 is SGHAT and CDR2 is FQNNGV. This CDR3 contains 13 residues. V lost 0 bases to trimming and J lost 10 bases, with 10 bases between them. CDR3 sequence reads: CASSLDAGYPQHF. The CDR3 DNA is TGTGCCAGCAGCTTAGATGCCGGGTACCCCCAGCATTTT.

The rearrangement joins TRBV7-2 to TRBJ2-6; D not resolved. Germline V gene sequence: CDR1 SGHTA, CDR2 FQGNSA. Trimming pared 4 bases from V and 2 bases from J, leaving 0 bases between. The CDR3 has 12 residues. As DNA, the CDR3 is TGTGCCAGCAGCTCTGGGGCCAACGTCCTGACTTTC. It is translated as CASSSGANVLTF.

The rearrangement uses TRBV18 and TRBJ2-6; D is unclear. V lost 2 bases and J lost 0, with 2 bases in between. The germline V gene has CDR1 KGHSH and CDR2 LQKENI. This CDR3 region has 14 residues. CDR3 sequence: CASSPASGANVLTF. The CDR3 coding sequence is TGTGCCAGCTCACCAGCCTCTGGGGCCAACGTCCTGACTTTC.

The CDR3 reads CASSQEGAGLGYRQETQYF. The CDR3 nucleotides read TGCGCCAGCAGCCAAGAAGGGGCAGGGCTGGGCTATCGGCAAGAGACCCAGTACTTC. This chain connects TRBV4-1 to TRBJ2-5, with D perhaps matching TRBD1 (5 bases). Looked up from germline, CDR1 is MGHRA and CDR2 is YSYEKL. Deletions cut 0 bases from V and 2 bases from J, with 22 bases between. The CDR3 length is 19 residues.

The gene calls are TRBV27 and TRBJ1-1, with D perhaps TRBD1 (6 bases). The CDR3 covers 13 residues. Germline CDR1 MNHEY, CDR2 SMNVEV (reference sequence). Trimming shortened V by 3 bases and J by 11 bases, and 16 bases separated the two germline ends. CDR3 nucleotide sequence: TGTGCCAGCAGTTTCGTCGACAGGTCGAGGGCTTTCTTT. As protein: CASSFVDRSRAFF.

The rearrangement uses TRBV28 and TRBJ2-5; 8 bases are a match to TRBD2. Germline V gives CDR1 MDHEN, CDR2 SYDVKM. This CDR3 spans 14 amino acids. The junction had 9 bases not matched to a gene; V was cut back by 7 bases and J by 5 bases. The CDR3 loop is CASTVAGLRETQYF. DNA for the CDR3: TGTGCCAGCACAGTAGCGGGACTCCGGGAGACCCAGTACTTC.

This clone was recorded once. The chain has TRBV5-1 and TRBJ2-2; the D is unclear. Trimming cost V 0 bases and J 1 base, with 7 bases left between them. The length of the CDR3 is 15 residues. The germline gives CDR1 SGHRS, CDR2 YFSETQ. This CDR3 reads CASSLEMGNTGELFF. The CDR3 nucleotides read TGCGCCAGCAGCTTGGAGATGGGGAACACCGGGGAGCTGTTTTTT.

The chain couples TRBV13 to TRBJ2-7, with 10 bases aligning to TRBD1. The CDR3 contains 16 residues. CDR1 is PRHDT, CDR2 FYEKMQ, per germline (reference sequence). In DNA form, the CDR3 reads TGTGCCAGCAGCGTAGGGACAGGGGCACCCATCTACGAGCAGTACGTC. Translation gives CASSVGTGAPIYEQYV.

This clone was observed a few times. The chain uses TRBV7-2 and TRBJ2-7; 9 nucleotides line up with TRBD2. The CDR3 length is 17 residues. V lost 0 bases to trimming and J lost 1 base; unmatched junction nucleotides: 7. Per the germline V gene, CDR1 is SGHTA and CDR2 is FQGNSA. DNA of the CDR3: TGTGCCAGCAGCTTAGCGGGAGCGGGAGGCCGTTCCTACGAGCAGTACTTC. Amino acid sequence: CASSLAGAGGRSYEQYF. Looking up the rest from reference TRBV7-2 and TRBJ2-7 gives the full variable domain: GAGVSQSPSNKVTEKGKDVELRCDPISGHTALYWYRQSLGQGLEFLIYFQGNSAPDKSGLPSDRFSAERTGGSVSTLTIQRTQQEDSAVYLCASSLAGAGGRSYEQYFGPGTRLTVT.